This TCR beta chain was identified in a study of early T cells in non-severe SARS-CoV-2 infection. V lost 3 bases and J lost 8, with 8 bases in between. The germline CDR1 and CDR2 sequences are SGHDT and YYEEEE. The CDR3 totals 11 residues. This clonotype has more than one count but fewer than ten. The protocol attached unique molecular identifiers to individual cDNA molecules. In TCRdb, the 5' RACE reads were re-called with MiXCR into one record per CDR3 protein. Found here are tens of thousands of distinct CDR3 sequences, around 10% of them singletons; the top ten hold under 4.5%. Source: whole blood, taken at baseline. This sequence originates from an adult who was a healthcare worker with PCR-confirmed SARS-CoV-2 infection or an uninfected control (not recorded which). The chain couples TRBV5-6 to TRBJ1-2; D is unclear. The chain's CDR3 is CASSSQEGYTF. CDR3 DNA sequence: TGTGCCAGCAGCTCTCAAGAGGGCTACACCTTC.